This T cell receptor beta chain was identified in a study of T cell responses to AZD1222 COVID-19 vaccine. Measured with immunoSEQ multiplex PCR; TCRdb has only the in-frame clones, and not every one. The sample lists roughly 150,000 clones, approximately 85% occurring once. As to this clone: Its antigen is undetermined.

From germline, CDR1 is SEHNR and CDR2 FQNEAQ (reference sequence). J was trimmed by 3 bases and V by 3 bases; bases with no gene match: 7. This CDR3 has 15 residues. General study points: Repertoire sampling happened only post peak T cell response.

This chain joins TRBV7-9 and TRBJ1-1; TRBD1 aligns across 7 bases. This receptor was identified in an adult in good health. Sequencing was performed on peripheral blood, taken on day 0 of AZD1222 vaccination. The CDR3 here is CASSFLQGKDTEAFF. In DNA, the CDR3 is TGTGCCAGCAGCTTTCTACAGGGGAAAGACACTGAAGCTTTCTTT.